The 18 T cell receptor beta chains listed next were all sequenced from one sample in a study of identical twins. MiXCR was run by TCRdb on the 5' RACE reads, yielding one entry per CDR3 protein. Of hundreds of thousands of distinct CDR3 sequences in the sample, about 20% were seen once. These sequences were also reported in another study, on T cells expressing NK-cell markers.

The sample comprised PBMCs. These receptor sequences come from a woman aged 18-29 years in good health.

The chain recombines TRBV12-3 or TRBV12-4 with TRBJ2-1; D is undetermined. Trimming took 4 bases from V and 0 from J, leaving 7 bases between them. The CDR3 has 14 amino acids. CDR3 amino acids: CASSWKISYNEQFF. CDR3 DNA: TGTGCCAGCAGTTGGAAAATCTCCTACAATGAGCAGTTCTTC.

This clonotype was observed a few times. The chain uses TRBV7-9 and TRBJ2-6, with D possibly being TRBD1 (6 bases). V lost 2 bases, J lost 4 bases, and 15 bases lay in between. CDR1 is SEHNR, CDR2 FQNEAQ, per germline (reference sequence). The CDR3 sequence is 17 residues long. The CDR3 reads CASSLTGSIVGANVLTF. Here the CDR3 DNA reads TGTGCCAGCAGCTTAACAGGGAGTATTGTAGGGGCCAACGTCCTGACTTTC. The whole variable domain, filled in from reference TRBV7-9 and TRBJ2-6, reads DTGVSQNPRHKITKRGQNVTFRCDPISEHNRLYWYRQTLGQGPEFLTYFQNEAQLEKSRLLSDRFSAERPKGSFSTLEIQRTEQGDSAMYLCASSLTGSIVGANVLTFGAGSRLTVL.

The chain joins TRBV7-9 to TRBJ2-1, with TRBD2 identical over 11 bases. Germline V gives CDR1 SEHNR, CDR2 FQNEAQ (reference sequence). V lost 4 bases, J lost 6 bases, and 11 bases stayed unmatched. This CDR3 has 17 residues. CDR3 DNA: TGTGCCAGCAGCTCTAGGAGAGGTAGCGGGAGGGCCAATGAGCAGTTCTTC. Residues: CASSSRRGSGRANEQFF.

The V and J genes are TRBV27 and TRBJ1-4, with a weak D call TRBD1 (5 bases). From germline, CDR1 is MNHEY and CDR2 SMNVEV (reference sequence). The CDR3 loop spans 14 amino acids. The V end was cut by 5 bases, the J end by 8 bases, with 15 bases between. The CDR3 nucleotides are TGTGCCAGCAGTGACCGGGGCCGGGGCGAAAAACTGTTTTTT. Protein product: CASSDRGRGEKLFF.

In nucleotides, the CDR3 is TGTGCCATCAGTGAGTCAGCGGGGGGGACAGATACGCAGTATTTT. The encoded protein is CAISESAGGTDTQYF. The V and J genes are TRBV10-3 and TRBJ2-3; TRBD2 aligns across 10 bases. Germline CDR1 is ENHRY and CDR2 is SYGVKD. The CDR3 consists of 15 residues. V lost 0 bases to trimming and J lost 3 bases; unmatched junction nucleotides: 0.

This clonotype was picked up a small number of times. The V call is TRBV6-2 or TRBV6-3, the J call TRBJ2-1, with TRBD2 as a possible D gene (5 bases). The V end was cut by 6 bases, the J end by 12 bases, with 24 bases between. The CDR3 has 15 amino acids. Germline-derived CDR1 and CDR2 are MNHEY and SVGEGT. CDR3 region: CASSHPGLSGRWQFF. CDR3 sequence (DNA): TGTGCCAGCAGCCACCCCGGACTGTCGGGTCGTTGGCAGTTCTTC.

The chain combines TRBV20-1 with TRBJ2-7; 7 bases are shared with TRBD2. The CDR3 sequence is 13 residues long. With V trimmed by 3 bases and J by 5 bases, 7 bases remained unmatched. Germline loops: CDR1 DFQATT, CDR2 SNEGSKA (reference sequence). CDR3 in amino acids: CSARSGMGDEQYF. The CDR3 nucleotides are TGCAGTGCTAGGAGCGGGATGGGCGACGAGCAGTACTTC.

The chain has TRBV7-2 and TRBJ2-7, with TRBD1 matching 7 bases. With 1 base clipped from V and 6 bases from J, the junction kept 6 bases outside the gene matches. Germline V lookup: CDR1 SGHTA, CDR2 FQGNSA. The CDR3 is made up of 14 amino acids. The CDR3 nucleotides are TGTGCCAGCAGCTTAGGAGGGACAGTTGGCGAGCAGTACTTC. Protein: CASSLGGTVGEQYF.

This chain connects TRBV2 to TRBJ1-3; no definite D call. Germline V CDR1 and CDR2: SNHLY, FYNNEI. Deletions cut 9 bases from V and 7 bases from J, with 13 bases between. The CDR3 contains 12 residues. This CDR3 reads CARGALRNTIYF. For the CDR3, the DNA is TGTGCCAGGGGCGCACTCCGGAACACCATATATTTT.

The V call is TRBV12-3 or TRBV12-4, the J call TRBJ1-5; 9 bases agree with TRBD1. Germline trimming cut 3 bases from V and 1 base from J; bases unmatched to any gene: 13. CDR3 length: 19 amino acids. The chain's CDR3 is CASSFEALLGQGSNQPQHF. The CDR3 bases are TGTGCCAGCAGTTTTGAGGCGTTGCTGGGACAGGGCAGCAATCAGCCCCAGCATTTT.

CDR3 sequence reads: CASSTDFSGANVLTF. For the CDR3, the DNA is TGTGCCAGCAGTACGGATTTTTCTGGGGCCAACGTCCTGACTTTC. The gene calls are TRBV27 and TRBJ2-6; no firm D call. CDR3 length equals 15 residues. Germline CDR1 reads MNHEY; CDR2 reads SMNVEV (reference sequence). Trimming stripped 5 bases from V and 1 base from J, with 9 bases between.

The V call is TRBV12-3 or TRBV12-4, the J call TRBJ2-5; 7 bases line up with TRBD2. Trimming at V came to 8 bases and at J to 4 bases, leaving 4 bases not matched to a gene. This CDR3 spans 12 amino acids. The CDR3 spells CASGAGRETQYF. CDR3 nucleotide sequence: TGTGCCAGCGGAGCGGGGCGAGAGACCCAGTACTTC.

CDR3 region: CSVNKGEGWQFF. CDR3 coding DNA: TGCAGCGTCAACAAGGGAGAGGGTTGGCAGTTCTTC. The J gene is TRBJ2-1, the V gene TRBV29-1; TRBD2 is a possible D gene (5 bases). The CDR3 has 12 residues. Trimming pared 6 bases from V and 12 bases from J, leaving 18 bases between. Germline V gene lookup returns CDR1 SQVTM and CDR2 ANQGSEA.

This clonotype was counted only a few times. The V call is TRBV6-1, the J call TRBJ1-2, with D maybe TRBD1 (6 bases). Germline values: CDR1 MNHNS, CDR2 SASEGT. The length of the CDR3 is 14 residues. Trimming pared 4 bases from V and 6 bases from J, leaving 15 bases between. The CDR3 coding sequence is TGTGCCAGCAGTGCCCGCGGGGGGGCGAATGGCTACACCTTC. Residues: CASSARGGANGYTF.

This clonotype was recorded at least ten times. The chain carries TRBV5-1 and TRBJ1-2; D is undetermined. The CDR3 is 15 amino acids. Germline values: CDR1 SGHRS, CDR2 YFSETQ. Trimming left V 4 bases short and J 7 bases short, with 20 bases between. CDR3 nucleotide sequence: TGCGCCAGCAGCCCCTACCTTCGGACCTTCGTTGGCTACACCTTC. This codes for CASSPYLRTFVGYTF.

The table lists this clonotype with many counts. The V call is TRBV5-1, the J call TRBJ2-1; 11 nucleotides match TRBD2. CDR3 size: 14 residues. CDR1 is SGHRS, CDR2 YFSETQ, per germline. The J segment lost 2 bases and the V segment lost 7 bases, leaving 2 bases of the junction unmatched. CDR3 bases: TGCGCCAGCGGGACTAGCGGAGCCTACAATGAGCAGTTCTTC. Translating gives CASGTSGAYNEQFF.

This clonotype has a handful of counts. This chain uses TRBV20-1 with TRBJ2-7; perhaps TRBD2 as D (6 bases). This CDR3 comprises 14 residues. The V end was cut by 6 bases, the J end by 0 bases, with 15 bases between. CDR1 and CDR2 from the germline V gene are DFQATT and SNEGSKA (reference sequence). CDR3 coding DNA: TGCAGTGCCTCATCGCGGGGCTACTCCTACGAGCAGTACTTC. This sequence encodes CSASSRGYSYEQYF.

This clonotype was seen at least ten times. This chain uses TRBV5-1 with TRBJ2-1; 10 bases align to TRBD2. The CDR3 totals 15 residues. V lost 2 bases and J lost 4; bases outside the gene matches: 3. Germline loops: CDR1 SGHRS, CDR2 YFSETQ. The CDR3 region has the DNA TGCGCCAGCAGCTTTACTAGCGGGATGTACAATGAGCAGTTCTTC. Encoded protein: CASSFTSGMYNEQFF.